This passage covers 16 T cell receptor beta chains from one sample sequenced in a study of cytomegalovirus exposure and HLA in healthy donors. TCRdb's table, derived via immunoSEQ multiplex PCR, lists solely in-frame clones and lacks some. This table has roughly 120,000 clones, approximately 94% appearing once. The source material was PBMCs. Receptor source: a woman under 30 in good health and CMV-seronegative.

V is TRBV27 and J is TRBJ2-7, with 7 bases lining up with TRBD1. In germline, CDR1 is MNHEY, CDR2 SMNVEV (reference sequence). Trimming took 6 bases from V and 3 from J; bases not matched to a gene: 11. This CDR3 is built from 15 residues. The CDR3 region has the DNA TGTGCCAGCAGCTATACCGGGACAGCCTTCTACGAGCAGTACTTC. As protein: CASSYTGTAFYEQYF.

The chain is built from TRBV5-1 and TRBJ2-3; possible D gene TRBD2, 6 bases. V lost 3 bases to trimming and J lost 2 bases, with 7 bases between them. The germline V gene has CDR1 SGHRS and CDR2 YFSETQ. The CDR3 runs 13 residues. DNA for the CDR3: TGCGCCAGCAGCTGGACTATCACAGATACGCAGTATTTT. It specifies CASSWTITDTQYF.

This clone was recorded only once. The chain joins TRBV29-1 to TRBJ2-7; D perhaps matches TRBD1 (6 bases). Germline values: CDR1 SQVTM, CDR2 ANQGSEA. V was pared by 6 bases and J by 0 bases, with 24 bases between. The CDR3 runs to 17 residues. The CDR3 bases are TGCAGCGTCTTCGGGGACAAGTTTGGCACCCTCTCCTACGAGCAGTACTTC. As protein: CSVFGDKFGTLSYEQYF.

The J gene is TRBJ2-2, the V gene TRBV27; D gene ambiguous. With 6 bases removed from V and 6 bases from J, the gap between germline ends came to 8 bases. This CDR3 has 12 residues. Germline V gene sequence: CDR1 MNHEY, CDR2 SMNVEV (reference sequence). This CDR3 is CASRLIAGELFF. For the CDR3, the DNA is TGTGCCAGCAGGCTTATAGCCGGGGAGCTGTTTTTT.

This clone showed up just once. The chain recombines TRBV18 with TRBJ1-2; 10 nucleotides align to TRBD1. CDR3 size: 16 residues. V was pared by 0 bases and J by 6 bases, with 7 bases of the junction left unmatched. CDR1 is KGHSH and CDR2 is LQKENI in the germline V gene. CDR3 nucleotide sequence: TGTGCCAGCTCACCACCAAGTATGGGACAGGGGAATGGCTACACCTTC. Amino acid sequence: CASSPPSMGQGNGYTF. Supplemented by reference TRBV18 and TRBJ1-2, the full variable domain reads NAGVMQNPRHLVRRRGQEARLRCSPMKGHSHVYWYRQLPEEGLKFMVYLQKENIIDESGMPKERFSAEFPKEGPSILRIQQVVRGDSAAYFCASSPPSMGQGNGYTFGSGTRLTVV.

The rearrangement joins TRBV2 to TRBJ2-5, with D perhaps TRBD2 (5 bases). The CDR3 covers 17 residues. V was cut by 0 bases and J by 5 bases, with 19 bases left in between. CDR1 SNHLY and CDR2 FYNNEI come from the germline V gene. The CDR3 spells CASSEAIYLAGEETQYF. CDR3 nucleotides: TGTGCCAGCAGTGAAGCCATTTACCTCGCTGGGGAGGAGACCCAGTACTTC.

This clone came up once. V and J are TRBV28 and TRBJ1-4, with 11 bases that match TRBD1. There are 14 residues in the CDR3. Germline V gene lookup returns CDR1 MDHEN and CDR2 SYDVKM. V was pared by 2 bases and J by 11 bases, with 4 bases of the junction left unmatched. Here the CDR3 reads CASSLGDRGWKLFF. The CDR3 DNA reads TGTGCCAGCAGTTTAGGGGACAGGGGGTGGAAACTGTTTTTT.

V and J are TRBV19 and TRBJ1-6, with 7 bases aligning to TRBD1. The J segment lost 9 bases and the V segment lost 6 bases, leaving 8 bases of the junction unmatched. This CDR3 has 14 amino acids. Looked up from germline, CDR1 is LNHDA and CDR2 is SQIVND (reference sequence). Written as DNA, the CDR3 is TGTGCCAGTAGGCCAGGGGGAGAAAGTTCACCCCTCCACTTT. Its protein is CASRPGGESSPLHF.

The CDR3 loop reads CASSAISGDTEAFF. The CDR3, as DNA: TGTGCCAGCAGCGCAATTTCAGGGGACACTGAAGCTTTCTTT. The rearrangement links TRBV9 to TRBJ1-1; D may be TRBD1 (6 bases). This CDR3 has 14 amino acids. The V end was cut by 3 bases, the J end by 3 bases, with 12 bases between. CDR1 SGDLS and CDR2 YYNGEE come from the germline V gene.

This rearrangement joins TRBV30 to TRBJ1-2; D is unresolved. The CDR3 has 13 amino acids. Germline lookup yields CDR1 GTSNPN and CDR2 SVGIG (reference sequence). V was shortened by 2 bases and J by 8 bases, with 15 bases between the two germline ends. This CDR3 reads CAWSLRGFRGYTF. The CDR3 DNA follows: TGTGCCTGGAGTCTTAGAGGCTTCCGGGGCTACACCTTC.

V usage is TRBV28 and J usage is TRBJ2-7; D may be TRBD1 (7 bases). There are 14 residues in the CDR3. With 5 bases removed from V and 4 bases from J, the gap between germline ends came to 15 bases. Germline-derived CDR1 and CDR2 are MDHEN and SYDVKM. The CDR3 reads CASSPRTGGYEQYF. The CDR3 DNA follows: TGTGCCAGCAGTCCCAGGACAGGAGGGTACGAGCAGTACTTC.

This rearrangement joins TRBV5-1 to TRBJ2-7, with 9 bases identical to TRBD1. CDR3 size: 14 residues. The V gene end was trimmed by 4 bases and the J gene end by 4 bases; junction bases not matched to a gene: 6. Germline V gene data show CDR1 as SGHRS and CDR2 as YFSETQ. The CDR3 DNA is TGCGCCAGCAGCCCCGGGACAGGGCGTTACGAGCAGTACTTC. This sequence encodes CASSPGTGRYEQYF. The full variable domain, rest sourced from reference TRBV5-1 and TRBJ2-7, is KAGVTQTPRYLIKTRGQQVTLSCSPISGHRSVSWYQQTPGQGLQFLFEYFSETQRNKGNFPGRFSGRQFSNSRSEMNVSTLELGDSALYLCASSPGTGRYEQYFGPGTRLTVT.

The CDR3 nucleotides are TGTGCCAGCAGCTTCTTGGACTCAACGGGGGAGCAGTTCTTC. Its protein is CASSFLDSTGEQFF. This chain links TRBV9 with TRBJ2-1; D perhaps matches TRBD2 (5 bases). Germline V gene lookup returns CDR1 SGDLS and CDR2 YYNGEE. CDR3 length: 14 residues. Trimming cost V 4 bases and J 10 bases, with 18 bases left between them.

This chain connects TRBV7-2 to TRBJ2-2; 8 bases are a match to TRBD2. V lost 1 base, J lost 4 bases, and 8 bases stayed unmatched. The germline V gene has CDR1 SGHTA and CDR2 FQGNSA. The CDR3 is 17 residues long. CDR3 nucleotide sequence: TGTGCCAGCAGCTTAGAAGGACTAGCCCACCCCACCGGGGAGCTGTTTTTT. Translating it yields CASSLEGLAHPTGELFF. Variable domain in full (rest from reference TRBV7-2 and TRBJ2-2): GAGVSQSPSNKVTEKGKDVELRCDPISGHTALYWYRQSLGQGLEFLIYFQGNSAPDKSGLPSDRFSAERTGGSVSTLTIQRTQQEDSAVYLCASSLEGLAHPTGELFFGEGSRLTVL.

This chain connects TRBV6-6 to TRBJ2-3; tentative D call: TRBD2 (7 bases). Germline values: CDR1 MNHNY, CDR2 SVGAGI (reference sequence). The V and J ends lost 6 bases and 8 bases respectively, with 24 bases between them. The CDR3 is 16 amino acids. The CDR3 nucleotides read TGTGCCAGCAGGAGTACGCTCCGGGGGGCCGATGGTACGCAGTATTTT. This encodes CASRSTLRGADGTQYF.

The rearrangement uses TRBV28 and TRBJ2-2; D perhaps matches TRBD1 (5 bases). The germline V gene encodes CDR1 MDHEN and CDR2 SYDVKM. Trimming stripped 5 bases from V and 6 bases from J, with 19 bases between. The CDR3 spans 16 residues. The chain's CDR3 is CASSTAGQAGSGELFF. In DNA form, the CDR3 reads TGTGCCAGCAGTACCGCCGGGCAGGCAGGGTCCGGGGAGCTGTTTTTT.